The 14 T cell receptor beta chains reported below all come from one sample, sequenced in a study of cytomegalovirus exposure and HLA in healthy donors. This PCR relied on a set of 60 Vbeta primers and 13 Jbeta primers. Libraries were prepared by immunoSEQ multiplex PCR; TCRdb keeps only in-frame clonotypes and omits some of them. The table shows some 150,000 clones, with roughly four fifths occurring only once. The sequenced sample was PBMCs. These receptors were collected from a woman in her fifties or sixties in good health and CMV-seropositive.

This chain uses TRBV28 with TRBJ2-1, with TRBD1 identical over 7 bases. The CDR3 length is 14 residues. Germline V gives CDR1 MDHEN, CDR2 SYDVKM. V shed 7 bases, J shed 3 bases, and the junction held 6 bases outside the gene matches. The CDR3 DNA sequence: TGTGCCAGCACCTTGACAGGGCTCTACAATGAGCAGTTCTTC. It codes for CASTLTGLYNEQFF.

The chain employs TRBV27 and TRBJ1-2; D is perhaps TRBD1 (5 bases). CDR3 length: 15 amino acids. V lost 3 bases, J lost 8 bases, and 19 bases lay in between. CDR1 is MNHEY, CDR2 SMNVEV, per germline (reference sequence). The CDR3 sequence is CASSFNRSPAGGYTF. The CDR3 nucleotides read TGTGCCAGCAGTTTTAACAGGAGCCCAGCAGGCGGCTACACCTTC.

The gene calls are TRBV7-8 and TRBJ2-3; TRBD2 might be the D (6 bases). Germline V gene lookup returns CDR1 SGHVS and CDR2 FQNEAQ. This CDR3 comprises 17 residues. Trimming stripped 2 bases from V and 1 base from J, with 16 bases between. The CDR3 protein is CASSLFRAGIGTDTQYF. CDR3 DNA: TGTGCCAGCAGCTTATTTAGGGCGGGAATCGGCACAGATACGCAGTATTTT.

The chain joins TRBV29-1 to TRBJ1-1; D gene uncertain. CDR3 size: 13 residues. Germline V CDR1 and CDR2: SQVTM, ANQGSEA. Trimming took off 0 bases at V and 1 base at J, with 6 bases between the two ends. CDR3 region: CSVEEGPNTEAFF. CDR3 bases: TGCAGCGTTGAAGAGGGCCCGAACACTGAAGCTTTCTTT.

The V call is TRBV18, the J call TRBJ2-1; 8 bases fit TRBD2. The CDR3 loop spans 16 amino acids. Germline assignment: CDR1 KGHSH and CDR2 LQKENI. The V and J ends lost 1 base and 7 bases, in that order; junction bases with no gene match: 9. The CDR3 coding sequence is TGTGCCAGCTCACCACAAACGGGAGGGGCGGCAAATGAGCAGTTCTTC. It specifies CASSPQTGGAANEQFF.

The rearrangement uses TRBV5-1 and TRBJ1-1, with D unresolved. Germline V gene data show CDR1 as SGHRS and CDR2 as YFSETQ. The CDR3 is 15 amino acids. Between the trimmed V and J ends, which lost 0 bases and 6 bases, there was a span of 15 bases. This CDR3 reads CASSLEAGYTAEAFF. CDR3 DNA sequence: TGCGCCAGCAGCTTGGAGGCGGGTTATACCGCTGAAGCTTTCTTT.

The genes are TRBV5-6 and TRBJ1-1; TRBD1 is a possible D gene (5 bases). Trimming left V 4 bases short and J 1 base short, with 11 bases between. The CDR3 spans 14 residues. The germline CDR1 and CDR2 sequences are SGHDT and YYEEEE. This chain's CDR3 is CASSGFGGNTEAFF. CDR3 sequence (DNA): TGTGCCAGCAGCGGATTCGGGGGGAACACTGAAGCTTTCTTT.

The chain combines TRBV9 with TRBJ2-7; D is perhaps TRBD1 (5 bases). The V end was cut by 4 bases, the J end by 4 bases, with 12 bases between. CDR3 length: 13 amino acids. The germline gives CDR1 SGDLS, CDR2 YYNGEE. The CDR3 region has the DNA TGTGCCAGCAGCCTGGGAAAGGGGTACGAGCAGTACTTC. It yields the protein CASSLGKGYEQYF.

With regard to this clone: Because the CDR3's place on the DNA is in doubt, the DNA is left out and the CDR3 is given as listed by TCRdb. Other DNA sequences in the sample encode the same CDR3. The genes are TRBV7-8 and TRBJ2-7; the table's TRBD1 call for D was not verified on the DNA. The CDR3 contains 16 residues when both ends are counted. Germline V gene data show CDR1 as SGHVS and CDR2 as FQNEAQ. The CDR3: CASSLVRARGIYEQYF.

V usage is TRBV11-1 and J usage is TRBJ2-7; the D gene is possibly TRBD1 (5 bases). CDR1 and CDR2 (germline): SGHAT, FQDESV (reference sequence). There are 14 residues in the CDR3. V lost 5 bases and J 0 bases, leaving 11 bases between the germline ends. The CDR3 DNA sequence: TGTGCCAGCAGCGTGACCAGGGACTCCTACGAGCAGTACTTC. Translated: CASSVTRDSYEQYF.

A single count supports this clone. The chain joins TRBV7-6 to TRBJ2-7; tentative D call: TRBD1 (6 bases). V lost 2 bases and J lost 2, with 16 bases in between. This CDR3 comprises 16 residues. The germline gives CDR1 SGHVS, CDR2 FNYEAQ. The chain's CDR3 is CASSLRQDRHPYEQYF. The CDR3 DNA reads TGTGCCAGCAGCTTAAGACAGGACCGCCACCCCTACGAGCAGTACTTC.

The rearrangement joins TRBV28 to TRBJ2-7; TRBD2 aligns across 9 bases. Germline V gene sequence: CDR1 MDHEN, CDR2 SYDVKM. CDR3 length: 15 residues. J gave up 2 bases and V 3 bases, and 5 bases lay outside the gene matches. The CDR3 bases are TGTGCCAGCAGTTTCTTAGCGGGAGCAGCCTACGAGCAGTACTTC. Amino acids: CASSFLAGAAYEQYF.

CDR3 bases: TGTGCCAGCACCCCGGGCGGGGGCGGAGGAAAACTGTTTTTT. Translated: CASTPGGGGGKLFF. The chain employs TRBV11-2 and TRBJ1-4; D is perhaps TRBD1 (6 bases). The ends were cut back, 7 bases at V and 10 bases at J, with 19 bases in the middle. Germline V gene data show CDR1 as SGHAT and CDR2 as FQNNGV. The CDR3 totals 14 residues. The full variable domain, rest sourced from reference TRBV11-2 and TRBJ1-4, is EAGVAQSPRYKIIEKRQSVAFWCNPISGHATLYWYQQILGQGPKLLIQFQNNGVVDDSQLPKDRFSAERLKGVDSTLKIQPAKLEDSAVYLCASTPGGGGGKLFFGSGTQLSVL.

This clone was recorded only once. The chain has TRBV6-1 and TRBJ1-1, with D possibly being TRBD1 (6 bases). V dropped 5 bases and J dropped 1 base, with 14 bases sitting between them. Looked up from germline, CDR1 is MNHNS and CDR2 is SASEGT. The length of the CDR3 is 15 residues. CDR3 in amino acids: CASSSGWGRNTEAFF. In DNA form, the CDR3 reads TGTGCCAGCAGTTCCGGGTGGGGGCGGAACACTGAAGCTTTCTTT.